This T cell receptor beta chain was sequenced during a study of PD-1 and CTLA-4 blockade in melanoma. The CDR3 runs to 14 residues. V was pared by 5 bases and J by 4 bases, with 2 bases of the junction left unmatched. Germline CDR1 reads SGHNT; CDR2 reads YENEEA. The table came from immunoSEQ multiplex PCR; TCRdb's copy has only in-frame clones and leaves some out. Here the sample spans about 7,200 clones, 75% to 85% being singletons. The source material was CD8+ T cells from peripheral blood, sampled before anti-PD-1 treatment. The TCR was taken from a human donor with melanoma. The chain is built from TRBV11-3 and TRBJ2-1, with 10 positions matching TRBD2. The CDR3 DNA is TGTGCCAGCAGCCTAGCGGGAGCTTACAATGAGCAGTTCTTC. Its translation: CASSLAGAYNEQFF.